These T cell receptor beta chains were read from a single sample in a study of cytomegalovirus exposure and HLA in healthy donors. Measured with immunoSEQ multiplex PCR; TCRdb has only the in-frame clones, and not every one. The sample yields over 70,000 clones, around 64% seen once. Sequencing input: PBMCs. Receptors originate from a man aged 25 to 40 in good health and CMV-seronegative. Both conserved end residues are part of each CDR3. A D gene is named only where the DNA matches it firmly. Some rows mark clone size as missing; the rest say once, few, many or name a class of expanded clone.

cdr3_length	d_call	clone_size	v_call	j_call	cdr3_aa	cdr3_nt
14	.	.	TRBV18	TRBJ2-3	CASSPRSGTDTQYF	TGTGCCAGCTCACCACGGTCAGGGACAGATACGCAGTATTTT
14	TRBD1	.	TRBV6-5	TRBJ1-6	CASSGDSLNSPLHF	TGTGCCAGCAGTGGGGACAGCCTTAATTCACCCCTCCACTTT
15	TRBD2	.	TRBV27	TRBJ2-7	CASSLSVAGGYEQYF	TGTGCCAGCAGTTTATCCGTAGCGGGAGGATACGAGCAGTACTTC
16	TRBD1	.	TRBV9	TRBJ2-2	CASSVRGGDFPGELFF	TGTGCCAGCAGCGTGAGAGGGGGCGATTTCCCCGGGGAGCTGTTTTTT
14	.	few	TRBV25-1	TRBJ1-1	CASRPHWGDTEAFF	TGTGCCAGCAGGCCCCACTGGGGGGACACTGAAGCTTTCTTT
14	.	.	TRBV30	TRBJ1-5	CAWSGSRQYQPQHF	TGTGCCTGGAGCGGCTCCAGGCAATATCAGCCCCAGCATTTT
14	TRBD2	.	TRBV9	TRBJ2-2	CASSVGEGVEELFF	TGTGCCAGCAGCGTCGGGGAGGGAGTCGAGGAGCTGTTTTTT
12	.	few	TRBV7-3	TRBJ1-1	CASSLAGQEAFF	TGTGCCAGCAGCTTAGCAGGACAGGAAGCTTTCTTT
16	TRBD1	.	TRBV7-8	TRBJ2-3	CASSLASGGGTDTQYF	TGTGCCAGCAGCTTAGCGTCAGGGGGCGGCACAGATACGCAGTATTTT
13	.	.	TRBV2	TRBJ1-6	CASVDRDNSPLHF	TGTGCCAGCGTGGACAGAGATAATTCACCCCTCCACTTT
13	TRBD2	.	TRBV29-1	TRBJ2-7	CSAVLAGVHEQYF	TGCAGCGCCGTACTAGCGGGGGTTCACGAGCAGTACTTC
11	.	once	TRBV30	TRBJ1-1	CAWRINTEAFF	TGTGCCTGGAGAATAAACACTGAAGCTTTCTTT
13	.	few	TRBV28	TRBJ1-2	CASSFRGLEGYTF	TGTGCCAGCAGTTTCCGGGGGTTAGAGGGCTACACCTTC
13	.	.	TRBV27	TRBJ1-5	CASSLQGNQPQHF	TGTGCCAGCAGTTTACAGGGCAATCAGCCCCAGCATTTT
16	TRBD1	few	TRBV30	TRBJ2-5	CAWSVLTGQRQETQYF	TGTGCCTGGAGTGTACTAACGGGACAGAGGCAAGAGACCCAGTACTTC
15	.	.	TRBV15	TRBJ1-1	CATSRDRSGNTEAFF	TGTGCCACCAGCAGAGATAGGTCAGGGAACACTGAAGCTTTCTTT
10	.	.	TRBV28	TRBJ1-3	CASGQYTIYF	TGTGCCAGCGGTCAGTACACCATATATTTT